One and the same sample provided the 26 T cell receptor beta chains below, sequenced in a study of T cell responses to AZD1222 COVID-19 vaccine. The repertoire was sequenced with immunoSEQ multiplex PCR; TCRdb's copy has only in-frame clones and lacks some. The sample holds approximately 140,000 clones, approximately 94% seen once. The sample in question was peripheral blood, obtained on day 0 of AZD1222 vaccination. These receptor sequences come from an adult in good health.

The genes are TRBV5-1 and TRBJ1-6; TRBD1 aligns across 9 bases. Trimming took 1 base from V and 7 from J; bases not matched to a gene: 6. CDR3 size: 16 residues. Germline values: CDR1 SGHRS, CDR2 YFSETQ. The CDR3 sequence is CASSLSRTGENSPLHF. DNA of the CDR3: TGCGCCAGCAGCTTGTCCCGGACAGGGGAGAATTCACCCCTCCACTTT. Drawing the rest from reference TRBV5-1 and TRBJ1-6, the complete variable domain is KAGVTQTPRYLIKTRGQQVTLSCSPISGHRSVSWYQQTPGQGLQFLFEYFSETQRNKGNFPGRFSGRQFSNSRSEMNVSTLELGDSALYLCASSLSRTGENSPLHFGNGTRLTVT.

The J gene is TRBJ1-4, the V gene TRBV21-1. TRBV21-1 is annotated as a pseudogene. The length of the CDR3 is 17 residues. CDR3 residues: CASTPDGVTATNEKLFF. In DNA, the CDR3 is TGTGCCAGCACCCCCGACGGGGTTACCGCAACTAATGAAAAACTGTTTTTT.

The chain carries TRBV20-1 and TRBJ2-7; 7 bases are a match to TRBD2. V was pared by 7 bases and J by 6 bases, with 6 bases of the junction left unmatched. This CDR3 spans 11 amino acids. Germline values: CDR1 DFQATT, CDR2 SNEGSKA (reference sequence). This CDR3 reads CSVPTSSEQYF. The CDR3 DNA reads as TGCAGTGTCCCGACTAGCAGCGAGCAGTACTTC.

The chain couples TRBV6-2 or TRBV6-3 to TRBJ2-1; 10 bases are a match to TRBD2. The germline V gene has CDR1 MNHEY and CDR2 SVGEGT. The CDR3 runs 16 residues. V lost 2 bases and J lost 4; bases outside the gene matches: 5. The CDR3 region has the DNA TGTGCCAGCAGTTACGAAGCGGGAGGGCTTTACAATGAGCAGTTCTTC. Its translation is CASSYEAGGLYNEQFF.

V is TRBV5-1 and J is TRBJ1-2; the match to TRBD1 covers 10 bases. The CDR3 contains 16 residues. V was pared by 0 bases and J by 2 bases, with 4 bases of the junction left unmatched. Germline V gene lookup returns CDR1 SGHRS and CDR2 YFSETQ. This CDR3 reads CASSLEAGQGNYGYTF. As DNA, the CDR3 is TGCGCCAGCAGCTTGGAGGCGGGACAGGGGAACTATGGCTACACCTTC.

This clone is a singleton in its sample. This same CDR3 is encoded by further DNA sequences in the sample. The chain carries TRBV11-2 and TRBJ2-7; TRBD2 aligns across 7 bases. V lost 5 bases, J lost 6 bases, and 4 bases stayed unmatched. Looked up from germline, CDR1 is SGHAT and CDR2 is FQNNGV. The CDR3 runs to 12 residues. CDR3 bases: TGTGCCAGCAGCCTACCGGGGGGCGAGCAGTACTTC. Protein product: CASSLPGGEQYF.

This chain joins TRBV4-1 and TRBJ2-1, with D perhaps TRBD1 or TRBD2 (6 bases each). From germline, CDR1 is MGHRA and CDR2 YSYEKL. The CDR3 runs to 16 residues. V was clipped by 0 bases and J by 2 bases, with 11 bases between them. The CDR3 DNA reads TGCGCCAGCAGCCAAGAATCGGGGGCCCCCTACAATGAGCAGTTCTTC. Its translation: CASSQESGAPYNEQFF.

V usage is TRBV7-9 and J usage is TRBJ1-4; 7 positions match TRBD1. The junction had 9 bases not matched to a gene; V was cut back by 6 bases and J by 8 bases. The CDR3 covers 14 residues. The germline V gene encodes CDR1 SEHNR and CDR2 FQNEAQ (reference sequence). The CDR3 is CASRSQGRGEKLFF. The CDR3 DNA reads as TGTGCCAGCAGATCACAGGGGCGAGGGGAAAAACTGTTTTTT.

V usage is TRBV3-1 (or the pseudogene TRBV3-2) and J usage is TRBJ1-2, with 9 nucleotides matching TRBD1. Trimming took 5 bases from V and 7 from J; bases not matched to a gene: 11. This CDR3 contains 15 residues. The germline CDR1 and CDR2 sequences are LGHDT and YNNKEL (reference sequence). The CDR3 region has the DNA TGTGCCAGCAGCGGCCGGGACAGGGAGGTTGCTGGCTACACCTTC. Translation gives CASSGRDREVAGYTF.

The chain links TRBV19 to TRBJ1-2; D perhaps matches TRBD1 (5 bases). The V and J ends lost 9 bases and 1 base respectively, with 12 bases between them. This CDR3 region has 13 residues. Per the germline V gene, CDR1 is LNHDA and CDR2 is SQIVND (reference sequence). CDR3 sequence (DNA): TGTGCCAGCGGGGCAGGGATTAACTATGGCTACACCTTC. Encoded protein: CASGAGINYGYTF.

The chain combines TRBV10-3 with TRBJ1-2, with 9 bases matching TRBD1. Per germline, CDR1 ENHRY and CDR2 SYGVKD. The J segment lost 2 bases and the V segment lost 3 bases, leaving 7 bases of the junction unmatched. There are 16 residues in the CDR3. DNA for the CDR3: TGTGCCATCAGTGACCAGGGACAGGGCACAAACTATGGCTACACCTTC. Translating gives CAISDQGQGTNYGYTF.

The chain has TRBV5-4 and TRBJ1-1, with D unresolved. V lost 0 bases, J lost 2 bases, and 11 bases lay in between. Germline V CDR1 and CDR2: SGHNT, YYREEE (reference sequence). The CDR3 totals 15 residues. CDR3: CASSLDSGLNTEAFF. Written as DNA, the CDR3 is TGTGCCAGCAGCTTGGATTCAGGCCTTAACACTGAAGCTTTCTTT.

This chain connects TRBV6-5 to TRBJ1-1, with D maybe TRBD1 (5 bases). V was trimmed by 2 bases and J by 1 base, leaving 11 bases between them. Germline V CDR1 and CDR2: MNHEY, SVGAGI. The CDR3 runs to 15 residues. The chain's CDR3 is CASSYLGTGNTEAFF. In DNA form, the CDR3 reads TGTGCCAGCAGTTACCTCGGAACAGGGAACACTGAAGCTTTCTTT.

This clone occurred once. This sequence joins TRBV19 and TRBJ1-1; 9 bases fit TRBD1. Germline CDR1 and CDR2: LNHDA and SQIVND (reference sequence). The ends lost 4 bases at V and 3 bases at J; junction bases unmatched: 6. The CDR3 length is 15 residues. The CDR3 sequence: CASSTPQGAHTEAFF. Here the CDR3 DNA reads TGTGCCAGTAGTACCCCACAGGGGGCTCACACTGAAGCTTTCTTT.

The CDR3 DNA is TGTGCCAGCAGCCGAATCAGTGCAGCAGAAGCTTTCTTT. It specifies CASSRISAAEAFF. The rearrangement uses TRBV7-9 and TRBJ1-1; D gene uncertain. The CDR3 sequence is 13 residues long. The germline CDR1 and CDR2 sequences are SEHNR and FQNEAQ (reference sequence). V lost 5 bases and J 8 bases, leaving 15 bases between the germline ends.

This chain's CDR3 is CASSPGPGDTQYF. CDR3 DNA: TGTGCCAGCAGCCCCGGACCAGGAGATACGCAGTATTTT. The chain links TRBV14 to TRBJ2-3; D gene unclear. This CDR3 region has 13 residues. V was cut by 4 bases and J by 5 bases, with 10 bases left in between. From germline, CDR1 is SGHDN and CDR2 FVKESK.

In this sample, this clone turned up a few times. The chain has TRBV4-1 and TRBJ1-1; D is possibly TRBD1 (6 bases). The ends were cut back, 6 bases at V and 4 bases at J, with 12 bases in the middle. CDR3 length equals 13 residues. CDR1 and CDR2 (germline): MGHRA, YSYEKL. The CDR3 DNA sequence: TGCGCCAGCAGTCCTCAGGGGTTCACTGAAGCTTTCTTT. It yields the protein CASSPQGFTEAFF.

This clone was counted a single time. The chain combines TRBV5-6 with TRBJ2-3, with D perhaps TRBD2 (6 bases). Germline CDR1 reads SGHDT; CDR2 reads YYEEEE. The length of the CDR3 is 15 residues. V lost 0 bases, J lost 4 bases, and 12 bases lay in between. CDR3 in DNA: TGTGCCAGCAGCTTGGTCACTAGCAGCGCAGATACGCAGTATTTT. Protein product: CASSLVTSSADTQYF.

The J gene is TRBJ2-1, the V gene TRBV7-3; D call uncertain. Deletions cut 5 bases from V and 7 bases from J, with 9 bases between. Germline V gene data show CDR1 as SGHTA and CDR2 as FQGTGA. The CDR3 spans 12 residues. Here the CDR3 DNA reads TGTGCCAGCAGCCGATCCCCGAATGAGCAGTTCTTC. Protein product: CASSRSPNEQFF.

The chain couples TRBV9 to TRBJ1-1, with TRBD1 identical over 10 bases. CDR1 is SGDLS and CDR2 is YYNGEE in the germline V gene. This CDR3 region has 18 residues. J lost 1 base, V lost 0 bases, and 9 bases had no gene match. The CDR3 nucleotides are TGTGCCAGCAGCGTAGGTCATGGGACAGGGGCTCAGAACACTGAAGCTTTCTTT. It yields the protein CASSVGHGTGAQNTEAFF.

This clone has just a few counts. The genes are TRBV15 and TRBJ2-1; TRBD2 matches at 10 bases. Germline V lookup: CDR1 LNHNV, CDR2 YYDKDF (reference sequence). CDR3 length: 17 amino acids. Trimming removed 0 bases from V and 2 bases from J; junction bases left unmatched: 4. DNA of the CDR3: TGTGCCACCAGCAGAGATCCCACTAGCGGGGCCTACAATGAGCAGTTCTTC. This gives the protein CATSRDPTSGAYNEQFF.

This sequence joins TRBV3-1 (or the pseudogene TRBV3-2) and TRBJ1-5; D call uncertain. CDR1 and CDR2 (germline): LGHDT, YNNKEL (reference sequence). The CDR3 spans 14 residues. With 1 base removed from V and 3 bases from J, the gap between germline ends came to 7 bases. CDR3 sequence: CASSQGVLNQPQHF. The CDR3 coding sequence is TGTGCCAGCAGCCAAGGGGTCCTCAATCAGCCCCAGCATTTT.

The chain's CDR3 is CSVEGTSGASTDTQYF. The CDR3 DNA reads as TGCAGCGTTGAAGGGACTAGCGGGGCTAGCACAGATACGCAGTATTTT. This chain uses TRBV29-1 with TRBJ2-3, with 12 positions matching TRBD2. With 1 base clipped from V and 0 bases from J, the junction kept 2 bases outside the gene matches. CDR1 is SQVTM and CDR2 is ANQGSEA in the germline V gene. The CDR3 runs to 16 residues.

The chain recombines TRBV5-1 with TRBJ1-1; D is uncertain. CDR3 length: 13 amino acids. Germline lookup yields CDR1 SGHRS and CDR2 YFSETQ. Deletions cut 3 bases from V and 11 bases from J, with 17 bases between. CDR3 loop: CASSSDPNKDAFF. The CDR3 DNA reads as TGCGCCAGCAGCTCGGACCCCAACAAGGACGCTTTCTTT.

This chain uses TRBV15 with TRBJ1-5; D is possibly TRBD1 (6 bases). This CDR3 comprises 18 residues. Trimming stripped 0 bases from V and 1 base from J, with 16 bases between. CDR1 is LNHNV and CDR2 is YYDKDF in the germline V gene (reference sequence). CDR3 DNA sequence: TGTGCCACCAGCAGAGATTGGGGGGGCGGTTACAGCAATCAGCCCCAGCATTTT. This codes for CATSRDWGGGYSNQPQHF.

This clone was recorded a few times. This chain connects TRBV11-3 to TRBJ2-1; TRBD1 aligns across 7 bases. Germline CDR1 and CDR2: SGHNT and YENEEA. The ends lost 4 bases at V and 5 bases at J; junction bases unmatched: 8. This CDR3 contains 15 residues. The CDR3 nucleotides are TGTGCCAGCAGCTCCCGGGACAGAGTAAACAATGAGCAGTTCTTC. This encodes CASSSRDRVNNEQFF.